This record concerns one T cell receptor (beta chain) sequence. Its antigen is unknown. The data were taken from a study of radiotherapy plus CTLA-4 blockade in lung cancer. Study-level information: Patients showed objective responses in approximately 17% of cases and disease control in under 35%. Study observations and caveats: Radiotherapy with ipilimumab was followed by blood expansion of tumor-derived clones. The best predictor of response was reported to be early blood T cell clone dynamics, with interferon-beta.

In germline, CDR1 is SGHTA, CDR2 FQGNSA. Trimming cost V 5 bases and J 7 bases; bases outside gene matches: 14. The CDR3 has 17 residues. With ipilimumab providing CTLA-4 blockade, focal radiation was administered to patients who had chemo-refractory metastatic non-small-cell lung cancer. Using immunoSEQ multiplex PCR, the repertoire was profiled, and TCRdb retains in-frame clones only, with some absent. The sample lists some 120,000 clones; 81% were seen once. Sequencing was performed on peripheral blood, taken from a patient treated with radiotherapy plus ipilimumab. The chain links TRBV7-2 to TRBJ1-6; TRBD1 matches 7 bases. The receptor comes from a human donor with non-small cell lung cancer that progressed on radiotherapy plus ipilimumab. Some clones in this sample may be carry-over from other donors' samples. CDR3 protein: CASSPGLHRGWNSPLHF. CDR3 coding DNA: TGTGCCAGCAGCCCAGGGTTGCACAGGGGTTGGAATTCACCCCTCCACTTT.